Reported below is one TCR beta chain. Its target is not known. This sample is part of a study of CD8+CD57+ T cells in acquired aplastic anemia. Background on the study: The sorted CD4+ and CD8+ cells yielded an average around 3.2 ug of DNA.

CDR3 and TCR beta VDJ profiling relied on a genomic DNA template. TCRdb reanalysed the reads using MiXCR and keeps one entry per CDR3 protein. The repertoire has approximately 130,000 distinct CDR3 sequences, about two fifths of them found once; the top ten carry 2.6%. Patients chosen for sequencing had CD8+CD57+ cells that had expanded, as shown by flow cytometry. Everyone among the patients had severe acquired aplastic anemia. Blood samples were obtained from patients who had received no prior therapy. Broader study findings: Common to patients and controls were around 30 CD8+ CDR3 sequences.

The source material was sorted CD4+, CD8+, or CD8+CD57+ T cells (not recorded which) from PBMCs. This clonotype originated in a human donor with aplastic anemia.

The CDR3 region is CATRGLGTGVMEQYF. For the CDR3, the DNA is TGTGCCACCAGAGGGCTAGGGACAGGGGTTATGGAGCAGTACTTC. V usage is TRBV15 and J usage is TRBJ2-7; 10 bases agree with TRBD1. Germline loops: CDR1 LNHNV, CDR2 YYDKDF (reference sequence). This CDR3 is 15 amino acids long. V trimming: 6 bases; J trimming: 7 bases; junction bases outside the gene matches: 12.